The TCR beta chain under discussion was sequenced for a study of identical twins. Findings of the study overall: A cross-sectional statistical analysis, not follow-up of the same donors, supported the conclusions.

CDR1 SGHRS and CDR2 YFSETQ come from the germline V gene. The V end lost 5 bases, the J end lost 2 bases, and 11 bases lay between the germline ends. This CDR3 comprises 13 residues. This clonotype was seen at least ten times. Its cognate antigen is unknown. The cDNA had a unique molecular identifier and a template-switch universal primer site. MiXCR, applied by TCRdb to the 5' RACE reads, yields one record per CDR3 protein. The repertoire includes around 450,000 distinct CDR3 sequences, around 14% of them detected once, and 0.4% to 0.55% sits in the top ten. These sequences were also reported in another study, on yellow fever vaccine responses in identical twins.

Source material: CD4+ T cells sorted from blood. The clonotype originates from a woman under 30 in good health. This rearrangement joins TRBV5-1 to TRBJ2-7, with TRBD2 as a possible D gene (6 bases). For the CDR3, the DNA is TGCGCCAGCAGTCCAGGGAGGACCTACGAGCAGTACTTC. The encoded protein is CASSPGRTYEQYF.